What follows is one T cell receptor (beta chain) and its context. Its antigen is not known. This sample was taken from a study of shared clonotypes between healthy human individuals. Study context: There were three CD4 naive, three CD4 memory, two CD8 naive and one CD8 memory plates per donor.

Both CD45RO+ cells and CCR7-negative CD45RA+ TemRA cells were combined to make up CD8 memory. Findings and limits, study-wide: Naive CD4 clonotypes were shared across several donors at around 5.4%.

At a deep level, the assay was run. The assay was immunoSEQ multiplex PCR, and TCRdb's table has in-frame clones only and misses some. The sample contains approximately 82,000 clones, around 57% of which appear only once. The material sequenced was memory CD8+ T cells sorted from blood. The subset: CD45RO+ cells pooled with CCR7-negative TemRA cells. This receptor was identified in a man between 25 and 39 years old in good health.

The CDR3: CASSAGTSGITGELFF. The CDR3 DNA is TGTGCCAGCAGCGCCGGGACTAGCGGGATCACCGGGGAGCTGTTTTTT. The chain couples TRBV11-2 to TRBJ2-2, with TRBD2 matching over 13 bases. The trim removed 5 bases at V and 4 bases at J, leaving 4 bases unmatched. The CDR3 runs 16 residues. Germline values: CDR1 SGHAT, CDR2 FQNNGV.